This entry lists 25 T cell receptor beta chains sequenced from one sample in a study of shared clonotypes between healthy human individuals. Data came from immunoSEQ multiplex PCR; TCRdb stores just in-frame clones and leaves some out. The sample lists more than 2 million clones; over 85% were seen once. Naive CD8 cells, CD45RO-negative and positively selected for CCR7, excluded terminally differentiated effector memory CD45RA+ cells. The sequenced material came from naive CD8+ T cells from PBMCs. The receptors shown here come from a man aged 18 to 29 in good health. Some clones in this sample may be carry-over from other donors' samples.

CDR3 DNA sequence: TGCGCCAGCAGCCCGGTACCAGCCTTGGCGGGAGACTCCTACGAGCAGTACTTC. Its protein is CASSPVPALAGDSYEQYF. This chain joins TRBV5-1 and TRBJ2-7, with 7 bases identical to TRBD2. The ends lost 4 bases at V and 0 bases at J; junction bases unmatched: 16. The CDR3 is 18 amino acids. The germline gives CDR1 SGHRS, CDR2 YFSETQ. The full variable domain, with the rest looked up from reference TRBV5-1 and TRBJ2-7, is KAGVTQTPRYLIKTRGQQVTLSCSPISGHRSVSWYQQTPGQGLQFLFEYFSETQRNKGNFPGRFSGRQFSNSRSEMNVSTLELGDSALYLCASSPVPALAGDSYEQYFGPGTRLTVT.

This clone was counted a few times. The J gene is TRBJ2-2, the V gene TRBV28; the D gene is possibly TRBD1 (6 bases). There are 16 residues in the CDR3. Germline-derived CDR1 and CDR2 are MDHEN and SYDVKM. With 3 bases removed from V and 1 base from J, the gap between germline ends came to 12 bases. The CDR3 here is CASSFPGEQNTGELFF. The DNA of the CDR3 is TGTGCCAGCAGTTTTCCAGGGGAGCAGAACACCGGGGAGCTGTTTTTT. The full variable domain, its missing parts supplied by reference TRBV28 and TRBJ2-2, is DVKVTQSSRYLVKRTGEKVFLECVQDMDHENMFWYRQDPGLGLRLIYFSYDVKMKEKGDIPEGYSVSREKKERFSLILESASTNQTSMYLCASSFPGEQNTGELFFGEGSRLTVL.

The rearrangement uses TRBV29-1 and TRBJ2-7; D is uncertain. From germline, CDR1 is SQVTM and CDR2 ANQGSEA. V lost 2 bases, J lost 1 base, and 15 bases lay in between. The CDR3 length is 15 residues. The CDR3, as DNA: TGCAGCGTTGAATTCTCCGCAGGAAGATCCTACGAGCAGTACTTC. Encoded protein: CSVEFSAGRSYEQYF.

The chain recombines TRBV9 with TRBJ1-2; 9 bases are shared with TRBD1. Germline values: CDR1 SGDLS, CDR2 YYNGEE. CDR3 length: 15 amino acids. With V trimmed by 4 bases and J by 8 bases, 12 bases remained unmatched. The DNA for the CDR3 is TGTGCCAGCAGCCAATACACAGGGGGCGCGGAAGGCTACACCTTC. Amino acids: CASSQYTGGAEGYTF.

The chain has TRBV14 and TRBJ2-2; D is undetermined. The CDR3 has 16 amino acids. V lost 1 base and J lost 0, with 9 bases in between. Per the germline V gene, CDR1 is SGHDN and CDR2 is FVKESK. DNA of the CDR3: TGTGCCAGCAGCCAAGGTCGAGCCTCGAACACCGGGGAGCTGTTTTTT. Translated: CASSQGRASNTGELFF.

The genes are TRBV7-3 and TRBJ2-3, with TRBD2 matching 9 bases. This CDR3 contains 15 residues. V gave up 1 base and J gave up 5 bases; unmatched junction bases: 4. Germline V lookup: CDR1 SGHTA, CDR2 FQGTGA. The CDR3 DNA is TGTGCCAGCAGCTTAATAGCGGGAGCTAGAGATACGCAGTATTTT. This gives the protein CASSLIAGARDTQYF.

The chain is built from TRBV7-2 and TRBJ2-7; D may be TRBD2 (7 bases). V shed 1 base and J shed 0 bases, with 16 bases lying between them. CDR3 length: 17 amino acids. Germline CDR1 reads SGHTA; CDR2 reads FQGNSA. The CDR3 loop is CASSLDRGGVTSYEQYF. In DNA, the CDR3 is TGTGCCAGCAGCTTAGATAGGGGGGGAGTTACCTCCTACGAGCAGTACTTC.

The chain combines TRBV28 with TRBJ2-7; TRBD2 aligns across 14 bases. This CDR3 has 17 residues. Germline V gene data show CDR1 as MDHEN and CDR2 as SYDVKM. After removal of 4 bases from V and 3 bases from J, the junction contained 8 bases not matched to a gene. CDR3 protein: CASSSIRLAGGGYEQYF. For the CDR3, the DNA is TGTGCCAGCAGTTCGATAAGACTAGCGGGAGGGGGCTACGAGCAGTACTTC.

A word on this clone: The identical CDR3 is also encoded by other nucleotide sequences in the sample. This sequence joins TRBV7-9 and TRBJ2-7; 9 nucleotides match TRBD2. J was trimmed by 0 bases and V by 5 bases; bases with no gene match: 2. Germline V CDR1 and CDR2: SEHNR, FQNEAQ (reference sequence). This CDR3 is 14 amino acids long. In nucleotides, the CDR3 is TGTGCCAGCAGCGGTAGCGGGAGCTCCTACGAGCAGTACTTC. Its protein is CASSGSGSSYEQYF.

V is TRBV19 and J is TRBJ1-2, with 10 bases identical to TRBD1. With V trimmed by 9 bases and J by 7 bases, 17 bases remained unmatched. Per the germline V gene, CDR1 is LNHDA and CDR2 is SQIVND (reference sequence). This CDR3 region has 16 residues. The CDR3 DNA reads TGTGCCAGCTATGGGACAGGGGACCACCCCCGGCTTGGCTACACCTTC. Translated: CASYGTGDHPRLGYTF.

The chain links TRBV5-4 to TRBJ2-7, with D hard to call. Trimming pared 0 bases from V and 2 bases from J, leaving 12 bases between. Germline V gene data show CDR1 as SGHNT and CDR2 as YYREEE (reference sequence). The CDR3 totals 15 residues. CDR3 coding DNA: TGTGCCAGCAGCTTGGATCCGTCGAAGGCCTACGAGCAGTACTTC. This translates into CASSLDPSKAYEQYF.

The chain is built from TRBV5-5 and TRBJ1-2; D is unresolved. From germline, CDR1 is SGHKS and CDR2 YYEKEE (reference sequence). V was cut by 4 bases and J by 2 bases, with 12 bases left in between. The CDR3 has 14 amino acids. CDR3 protein: CASSPIRMNYGYTF. As DNA, the CDR3 is TGTGCCAGCAGCCCTATCCGGATGAACTATGGCTACACCTTC.

The chain links TRBV11-2 to TRBJ2-7, with unresolved D. Germline-derived CDR1 and CDR2 are SGHAT and FQNNGV. Trimming removed 5 bases from V and 4 bases from J, with 9 bases in between. The CDR3 covers 12 residues. The DNA for the CDR3 is TGTGCCAGCAGCCCGGTCCGGTACGAGCAGTACTTC. This gives the protein CASSPVRYEQYF.

The chain couples TRBV28 to TRBJ2-3; 13 nucleotides align to TRBD2. There are 17 residues in the CDR3. V lost 2 bases to trimming and J lost 6 bases; unmatched junction nucleotides: 8. The germline CDR1 and CDR2 sequences are MDHEN and SYDVKM. CDR3 loop: CASSLVPGLAGHDTQYF. DNA for the CDR3: TGTGCCAGCAGTTTAGTCCCGGGACTAGCGGGACACGATACGCAGTATTTT.

The genes are TRBV27 and TRBJ2-3, with D possibly being TRBD2 (6 bases). Germline CDR1 reads MNHEY; CDR2 reads SMNVEV (reference sequence). The V gene lost 7 bases and the J gene lost 3 bases, with 14 bases spanning the gap. The CDR3 length is 14 residues. This chain's CDR3 is CASTAIGGTDTQYF. The CDR3 DNA sequence: TGTGCCAGCACAGCAATAGGAGGGACAGATACGCAGTATTTT.

The rearrangement uses TRBV30 and TRBJ1-1, with D possibly matching TRBD1 (5 bases). Germline CDR1 is GTSNPN and CDR2 is SVGIG (reference sequence). CDR3 length equals 12 residues. The germline V and J ends were trimmed by 4 bases and 8 bases, with 14 bases remaining between them. CDR3 nucleotides: TGTGCCTGGACACCAACCGGGACGGAAGCTTTCTTT. It specifies CAWTPTGTEAFF. The full variable domain, in which reference TRBV30 and TRBJ1-1 provide the parts outside the CDR3, is SQTIHQWPATLVQPVGSPLSLECTVEGTSNPNLYWYRQAAGRGLQLLFYSVGIGQISSEVPQNLSASRPQDRQFILSSKKLLLSDSGFYLCAWTPTGTEAFFGQGTRLTVV.

The chain is built from TRBV7-6 and TRBJ1-3; possible D gene TRBD1, 5 bases. Germline V gene sequence: CDR1 SGHVS, CDR2 FNYEAQ. The CDR3 spans 16 residues. V lost 1 base, J lost 3 bases, and 13 bases lay in between. CDR3 nucleotide sequence: TGTGCCAGCAGCTTAGTTTTGGGGGGATATGGAAACACCATATATTTT. As protein: CASSLVLGGYGNTIYF.

The chain combines TRBV19 with TRBJ2-7; D remains unclear. The length of the CDR3 is 15 residues. From germline, CDR1 is LNHDA and CDR2 SQIVND (reference sequence). With 6 bases removed from V and 3 bases from J, the gap between germline ends came to 18 bases. The CDR3 nucleotides are TGTGCCAGTAGGCAACGGGCCGCCGGCCGCTACGAGCAGTACTTC. It yields the protein CASRQRAAGRYEQYF.

The chain employs TRBV4-2 and TRBJ2-1, with D possibly being TRBD2 (6 bases). The germline V and J ends were trimmed by 1 base and 4 bases, with 17 bases remaining between them. Germline assignment: CDR1 LGHNA and CDR2 YNFKEQ. CDR3 length: 17 amino acids. The CDR3 region is CASSQVFGEAPYNEQFF. CDR3 bases: TGTGCCAGCAGCCAAGTATTCGGGGAGGCCCCATACAATGAGCAGTTCTTC.

The genes are TRBV4-3 and TRBJ2-1, with 16 bases fitting TRBD2. With 0 bases clipped from V and 7 bases from J, the junction kept 12 bases outside the gene matches. Germline CDR1 reads LGHNA; CDR2 reads YSLEER. The CDR3 contains 20 residues. Written as DNA, the CDR3 is TGCGCCAGCAGCCAAGAAGTTTCGGGACTAGCGGGAGGGCCTTGGAATGAGCAGTTCTTC. Amino acid sequence: CASSQEVSGLAGGPWNEQFF.

In this sample, this clone turned up once. The chain combines TRBV5-1 with TRBJ2-1; D remains ambiguous. Germline CDR1 and CDR2: SGHRS and YFSETQ. V was pared by 3 bases and J by 5 bases, with 18 bases between. The CDR3 consists of 16 residues. The CDR3 DNA follows: TGCGCCAGCAGCTCCCCCGACGGACCAATGAACAATGAGCAGTTCTTC. Translating it yields CASSSPDGPMNNEQFF.

The chain recombines TRBV27 with TRBJ1-5, with a weak D call TRBD1 (5 bases). The V gene's germline CDR1 is MNHEY and CDR2 SMNVEV (reference sequence). The CDR3 length is 14 residues. V lost 4 bases and J lost 6, with 13 bases in between. CDR3 sequence: CASSYRDGTQPQHF. CDR3 DNA: TGTGCCAGCAGTTACCGGGACGGGACTCAGCCCCAGCATTTT.

This clone is a singleton in its sample. The junction shows a germline mismatch at one end, possibly a read error. The chain uses TRBV5-6 and TRBJ1-1, with unresolved D. Germline CDR1 and CDR2: SGHDT and YYEEEE. CDR3 length equals 13 residues. The CDR3 DNA is TGTGCCAGCAGCTTAGGAGGGAACGCTGAAGCTTTCTTT. Its translation: CASSLGGNAEAFF. Full variable domain (outside the CDR3, taken from reference TRBV5-6 and TRBJ1-1): DAGVTQSPTHLIKTRGQQVTLRCSPKSGHDTVSWYQQALGQGPQFIFQYYEEEERQRGNFPDRFSGHQFPNYSSELNVNALLLGDSALYLCASSLGGNAEAFFGQGTRLTVV.

The chain couples TRBV11-2 to TRBJ2-3; D is perhaps TRBD2 (7 bases). Looked up from germline, CDR1 is SGHAT and CDR2 is FQNNGV. The CDR3 sequence is 17 residues long. V was clipped by 1 base and J by 0 bases, with 14 bases between them. The CDR3 loop is CASSLGGGSPSTDTQYF. In DNA form, the CDR3 reads TGTGCCAGCAGCTTAGGGGGGGGCTCTCCTAGCACAGATACGCAGTATTTT.

The rearrangement joins TRBV28 to TRBJ1-6, with 7 bases matching TRBD1. The germline V gene has CDR1 MDHEN and CDR2 SYDVKM. The CDR3 sequence is 20 residues long. Trimming cost V 5 bases and J 6 bases; bases outside gene matches: 22. CDR3 loop: CASSHISGTVGGGPNSPLHF. As DNA, the CDR3 is TGTGCCAGCAGTCATATTTCCGGGACAGTGGGTGGGGGACCTAATTCACCCCTCCACTTT.